These T cell receptor beta chains were read from a single sample in a study of T-cell reconstitution after alpha-beta-depleted transplantation in children. TCRdb used MiXCR to reprocess the PCR reads, holding one entry per CDR3 protein. The sample includes about 980,000 distinct CDR3 sequences, roughly 29% of them seen just once. The sequencing used PBMCs, mostly from graft donor cells, collected 360 days after TCRalphabeta/CD19-depleted stem cell transplant. The origin of the receptors is a boy under two years old who had a stem cell transplant for SCID, so the T cells may come from the graft donor. Both conserved end residues are part of each CDR3. The D gene is left open where the match is weak. The size field is filled for only some rows; it gives once, few, many or a size class.

>TRBV12-3/TRBV12-4|TRBJ2-1|.|few
CASSPSVGTRGDEQFF
TGTGCCAGCAGCCCCTCGGTAGGGACGCGCGGGGATGAGCAGTTCTTC
>TRBV20-1|TRBJ2-3|TRBD2|few
CSASLSGGAPDTQYF
TGCAGTGCTAGTCTAAGCGGGGGGGCCCCAGATACGCAGTATTTT
>TRBV12-3/TRBV12-4|TRBJ2-1|TRBD1|.
CASSMDRAGYNEQFF
TGTGCCAGCAGTATGGACAGGGCGGGGTACAATGAGCAGTTCTTC
>TRBV28|TRBJ2-2|.|few
CASTSWGNTGELFF
TGTGCCAGCACCTCTTGGGGGAACACCGGGGAGCTGTTTTTT
>TRBV4-2|TRBJ2-1|TRBD1|few
CASSQERQGWRHEQFF
TGTGCCAGCAGCCAAGAGAGACAGGGTTGGAGACATGAGCAGTTCTTC
>TRBV12-3/TRBV12-4|TRBJ2-2|.|.
CASSYPPGWTATNTGELFF
TGTGCCAGCAGTTATCCACCAGGATGGACCGCCACGAACACCGGGGAGCTGTTTTTT
>TRBV5-1|TRBJ1-3|.|few
CASRFRVDGTIYF
TGCGCCAGCAGATTCAGGGTTGACGGCACCATATATTTT
>TRBV12-3/TRBV12-4|TRBJ2-5|.|few
CASSRELQETQYF
TGTGCCAGCAGCCGGGAATTACAAGAGACCCAGTACTTC
>TRBV28|TRBJ2-7|.|.
CASSSGGLAGDEQYF
TGTGCCAGCAGTTCTGGAGGGCTAGCAGGGGACGAGCAGTACTTC
>TRBV29-1|TRBJ2-1|.|.
CSVTGGLSSSYNEQFF
TGCAGCGTTACTGGGGGGCTCTCTAGCTCCTACAATGAGCAGTTCTTC
>TRBV29-1|TRBJ2-2|TRBD1|.
CSVGTGLTGELFF
TGCAGCGTTGGGACAGGGTTAACCGGGGAGCTGTTTTTT
>TRBV6-1|TRBJ2-3|.|few
CASKEGGWTDTQYF
TGTGCCAGCAAGGAGGGGGGGTGGACAGATACGCAGTATTTT
>TRBV6-2/TRBV6-3|TRBJ2-7|.|few
CASSYYGSSYEQYF
TGTGCCAGCAGTTACTACGGCAGCTCCTACGAGCAGTACTTC
>TRBV12-3/TRBV12-4|TRBJ2-1|TRBD1|.
CASSGRQGYNEQFF
TGTGCCAGCAGTGGTCGACAGGGTTACAATGAGCAGTTCTTC
>TRBV5-1|TRBJ2-3|.|few
CASSLMVWGGPLIVTQYF
TGCGCCAGCAGCTTGATGGTCTGGGGCGGGCCCCTCATAGTTACGCAGTATTTT
>TRBV7-6|TRBJ2-3|TRBD1|few
CASSSDRADTQYF
TGTGCCAGCAGCTCGGACAGGGCAGATACGCAGTATTTT
>TRBV7-9|TRBJ2-7|TRBD2|.
CASSLGSRGGREQYF
TGTGCCAGCAGCTTAGGTTCTCGGGGGGGCCGCGAGCAGTACTTC
>TRBV6-1|TRBJ2-7|TRBD1|.
CASSHGTGGNEQYF
TGTGCCAGCAGTCATGGGACAGGGGGAAACGAGCAGTACTTC
>TRBV3-1|TRBJ2-5|.|.
CASSQRGPPQETQYF
TGTGCCAGCAGCCAACGTGGTCCCCCCCAAGAGACCCAGTACTTC
>TRBV21-1|TRBJ2-7|.|.
CASSARGLYEQYF
TGTGCCAGCAGCGCCAGGGGGCTCTACGAGCAGTACTTC